Below, one TCR beta chain is given with its context. This entry belongs to a study of control samples from healthy donors and cancer patients. Profiled with immunoSEQ multiplex PCR; TCRdb holds only in-frame clones, not every one. The table records about 51,000 clones, 89% of them present only once. Trimming shortened V by 4 bases and J by 4 bases, and 15 bases separated the two germline ends. The CDR3 runs to 15 residues. Looked up from germline, CDR1 is SGHDT and CDR2 is YYEEEE. Material for sequencing was PBMCs. This clonotype originated in a man in his forties or fifties with colorectal cancer. The chain combines TRBV5-6 with TRBJ1-3; D gene ambiguous. The CDR3 protein is CASSAATSGGNTIYF. The CDR3, as DNA: TGTGCCAGCAGCGCCGCGACGAGTGGAGGAAACACCATATATTTT.